This TCR beta chain was recovered during a study of blood T cells in healthy people across ages. Study-level points and caveats: Long-lived donors had more naive CD4+ cells and higher diversity than aged donors. With naive T cell percentage, TCR beta diversity showed a strong correlation.

J lost 5 bases, V lost 9 bases, and 8 bases had no gene match. CDR1 is MNHNS, CDR2 SASEGT, per germline. The CDR3 runs 14 residues. In the case of this clonotype: Antigen: not known.

Through a sample-barcoded 5' primer and a J-beta primer mix, a second PCR was run for roughly 6 to 11 cycles. TCRdb redid the calling of the 5' RACE reads with MiXCR, one entry per CDR3 protein. The sample shows hundreds of thousands of distinct CDR3 sequences, approximately 25% of them seen only once. This sample also belongs to another study, concerning T cells of mothers and their children.

Sequenced input: blood. The clonotype originates from a boy younger than 18 in good health. J is TRBJ2-2 and V is TRBV6-1, with 8 positions matching TRBD2. Here the CDR3 DNA reads TGTGCCAGGGGATTAGCGGGATATACCGGGGAGCTGTTTTTT. Amino acid sequence: CARGLAGYTGELFF.